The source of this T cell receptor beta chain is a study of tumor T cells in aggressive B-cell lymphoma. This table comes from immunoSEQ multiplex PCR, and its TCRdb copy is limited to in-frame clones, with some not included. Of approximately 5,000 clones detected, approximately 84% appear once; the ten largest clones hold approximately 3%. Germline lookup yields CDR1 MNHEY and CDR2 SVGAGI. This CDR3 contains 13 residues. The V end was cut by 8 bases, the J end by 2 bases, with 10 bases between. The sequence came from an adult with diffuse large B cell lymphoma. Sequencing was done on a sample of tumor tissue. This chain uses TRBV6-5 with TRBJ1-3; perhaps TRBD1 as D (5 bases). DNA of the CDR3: TGTGCCAGCGGGGACTCTCCTGGAAACACCATATATTTT. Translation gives CASGDSPGNTIYF.